The 15 T cell receptor beta chains listed next were all sequenced from one sample in a study of beta chain features in type 1 diabetes. The entirety of the isolated RNA underwent reverse transcription, so expressed TCRB transcripts were sequenced. Libraries were prepared by immunoSEQ multiplex PCR; TCRdb keeps only in-frame clonotypes and omits some of them. The table lists roughly 380,000 clones, about 18% of them singletons. The sequencing input was naive CD4+ T cells from blood. Receptor source: a woman between 18 and 29 years old in good health.

The chain employs TRBV7-6 and TRBJ2-1; 12 bases fit TRBD2. The CDR3 consists of 16 residues. Germline lookup yields CDR1 SGHVS and CDR2 FNYEAQ. V shed 1 base and J 12 bases; nucleotides not matched to a gene: 10. CDR3 loop: CASSLGGLAGLKGQFF. CDR3 nucleotide sequence: TGTGCCAGCAGCTTAGGGGGACTAGCGGGCCTCAAGGGGCAGTTCTTC.

The chain is built from TRBV28 and TRBJ1-1; D uncertain. Trimming shortened V by 6 bases and J by 8 bases, and 16 bases separated the two germline ends. This CDR3 has 13 residues. From germline, CDR1 is MDHEN and CDR2 SYDVKM. CDR3 in amino acids: CASRTQDSSEAFF. In DNA, the CDR3 is TGTGCCAGCAGAACTCAGGACTCAAGCGAAGCTTTCTTT.

There are a few counts of this clone. This chain connects TRBV7-2 to TRBJ2-7, with 7 bases lining up with TRBD1. Germline V gene sequence: CDR1 SGHTA, CDR2 FQGNSA. V shed 4 bases, J shed 2 bases, and the junction held 5 bases outside the gene matches. The CDR3 consists of 14 residues. The CDR3 spells CASSSPGTAYEQYF. In DNA, the CDR3 is TGTGCCAGCAGCTCACCCGGGACAGCCTACGAGCAGTACTTC.

The chain recombines TRBV2 with TRBJ1-5; D not certain. This CDR3 has 11 amino acids. Germline CDR1 is SNHLY and CDR2 is FYNNEI. Trimming took off 7 bases at V and 9 bases at J, with 10 bases between the two ends. Here the CDR3 reads CASKAGGPQHF. The DNA for the CDR3 is TGTGCCAGCAAAGCGGGCGGGCCCCAGCATTTT.

V usage is TRBV4-1 and J usage is TRBJ1-3; TRBD1 matches at 7 bases. The CDR3 contains 15 residues. CDR1 MGHRA and CDR2 YSYEKL come from the germline V gene. The V gene end was trimmed by 2 bases and the J gene end by 4 bases; junction bases not matched to a gene: 5. The chain's CDR3 is CASSQPDREGNTIYF. For the CDR3, the DNA is TGCGCCAGCAGCCAACCCGACAGGGAAGGAAACACCATATATTTT.

The chain recombines TRBV11-2 with TRBJ1-2, with 8 positions matching TRBD1. The CDR3 sequence is 15 residues long. Germline V gene lookup returns CDR1 SGHAT and CDR2 FQNNGV. V gave up 5 bases and J gave up 4 bases; unmatched junction bases: 9. The CDR3 bases are TGTGCCAGCAGCCAAAGGACAGGGCCAAGCTATGGCTACACCTTC. Amino acids: CASSQRTGPSYGYTF.

The CDR3 spells CASRTTGTSDEQYF. The CDR3 nucleotides read TGCGCCAGCAGAACTACCGGGACTAGCGACGAGCAGTACTTC. The V gene is TRBV5-1, the J gene TRBJ2-7; 10 nucleotides match TRBD2. V gave up 5 bases and J gave up 5 bases; unmatched junction bases: 7. CDR1 and CDR2 from the germline V gene are SGHRS and YFSETQ. This CDR3 is 14 amino acids long.

This clone was counted a single time. The gene calls are TRBV10-3 and TRBJ2-1; TRBD1 agrees at 7 bases. CDR3 size: 15 residues. Looked up from germline, CDR1 is ENHRY and CDR2 is SYGVKD. The trim removed 4 bases at V and 2 bases at J, leaving 5 bases unmatched. This CDR3 is CAISGRQGTYNEQFF. The CDR3 nucleotides are TGTGCCATCAGTGGCCGACAGGGAACCTACAATGAGCAGTTCTTC.

J is TRBJ1-5 and V is TRBV18; D is possibly TRBD1 (5 bases). CDR3 length: 14 residues. V lost 2 bases and J lost 9, with 14 bases in between. Germline V gene data show CDR1 as KGHSH and CDR2 as LQKENI. CDR3 amino acids: CASSPAGEQTPQHF. The CDR3 DNA follows: TGTGCCAGCTCACCAGCGGGGGAGCAGACGCCCCAGCATTTT.

The chain links TRBV6-5 to TRBJ1-2; D gene uncertain. This CDR3 has 15 residues. The germline V gene encodes CDR1 MNHEY and CDR2 SVGAGI. Trimming took 2 bases from V and 0 from J, leaving 10 bases between them. The CDR3 region is CASSYTGMANYGYTF. The CDR3 region has the DNA TGTGCCAGCAGTTACACGGGGATGGCTAACTATGGCTACACCTTC.

The chain is built from TRBV27 and TRBJ2-3; D not certain. CDR1 and CDR2 (germline): MNHEY, SMNVEV (reference sequence). The CDR3 runs 17 residues. With 5 bases removed from V and 1 base from J, the gap between germline ends came to 19 bases. The chain's CDR3 is CASSLYRSTLGTDTQYF. CDR3 DNA sequence: TGTGCCAGCAGTCTCTACCGTTCTACCCTCGGCACAGATACGCAGTATTTT.

This rearrangement joins TRBV5-4 to TRBJ2-6; 8 positions match TRBD2. CDR3 length equals 18 residues. Germline V gene data show CDR1 as SGHNT and CDR2 as YYREEE (reference sequence). V gave up 4 bases and J gave up 4 bases; unmatched junction bases: 13. The CDR3 protein is CASSPSRGREAGANVLTF. CDR3 DNA: TGTGCCAGCAGCCCCAGTCGGGGGCGGGAGGCCGGGGCCAACGTCCTGACTTTC.

The chain links TRBV5-6 to TRBJ2-7, with D possibly being TRBD2 (5 bases). CDR1 SGHDT and CDR2 YYEEEE come from the germline V gene. V lost 3 bases and J lost 3, with 10 bases in between. The CDR3 is 13 residues long. CDR3 in DNA: TGTGCCAGCAGCTCCCGTCGGGGCTACGAGCAGTACTTC. Translated: CASSSRRGYEQYF.

This clone was seen a handful of times. This chain links TRBV28 with TRBJ1-2; 12 bases line up with TRBD1. Germline V CDR1 and CDR2: MDHEN, SYDVKM. With 4 bases clipped from V and 7 bases from J, the junction kept 7 bases outside the gene matches. This CDR3 is built from 15 residues. In nucleotides, the CDR3 is TGTGCCAGCAGTTCCCACGGGACAGGGGGCTCTGGCTACACCTTC. Its protein is CASSSHGTGGSGYTF.

This clone was found a few times. The V gene is TRBV12-5, the J gene TRBJ2-5, with D unclear. The V gene lost 7 bases and the J gene lost 5 bases, with 11 bases spanning the gap. CDR3 length: 12 amino acids. Germline-derived CDR1 and CDR2 are LGHNT and FRNRAP. This CDR3 is CASASGRETQYF. In DNA form, the CDR3 reads TGTGCTAGTGCCTCTGGCAGGGAGACCCAGTACTTC.